This T cell receptor beta chain was recovered during a study of blood T cells in healthy people across ages. V lost 5 bases and J 7 bases, leaving 26 bases between the germline ends. CDR3 length equals 18 residues. Alongside a J-beta primer mix, a sample-barcoded 5' primer served in a second PCR lasting roughly 6 to 11 cycles. One entry per CDR3 protein results from TCRdb running MiXCR on the 5' RACE reads. Among under 1,000,000 distinct CDR3 sequences, about half were seen once, and the ten largest hold less than 20%. The V and J genes are TRBV12-3 or TRBV12-4 and TRBJ2-2; D may match TRBD1 or TRBD2 (5 bases each). The sample taken for sequencing was blood. The TCR was taken from an elderly man in good health. The CDR3 here is CASSPNRGARGVFGELFF. The CDR3 DNA is TGTGCCAGCAGTCCGAACCGGGGCGCCCGTGGCGTATTCGGGGAGCTGTTTTTT.